The next 10 T cell receptor beta chains were all read from a single sample in a study of CD8+ T cells in alopecia areata. RNA extraction was followed by reverse transcription into cDNA, which acted as the sequencing template. This table comes from immunoSEQ multiplex PCR, and its TCRdb copy is limited to in-frame clones, with some not included. The sample holds around 250,000 clones, about two thirds seen once. This specimen was CD4+ T cells sorted from blood, taken at week 0. Receptors were obtained from a human donor with alopecia areata.

This chain uses TRBV6-5 with TRBJ2-7, with D perhaps matching TRBD1 or TRBD2 (5 bases each). Trimming shortened V by 6 bases and J by 0 bases, and 9 bases separated the two germline ends. The CDR3 runs 13 residues. Looked up from germline, CDR1 is MNHEY and CDR2 is SVGAGI. The DNA of the CDR3 is TGTGCCAGCAGCCGGGACGGCTCCTACGAGCAGTACTTC. Translating gives CASSRDGSYEQYF.

This clone has just a few counts. The CDR3 DNA reads as TGTGCCAGCTCACGCGACAGGGACTCCTCTGGAAACACCATATATTTT. It encodes CASSRDRDSSGNTIYF. This rearrangement joins TRBV18 to TRBJ1-3, with TRBD1 matching over 7 bases. Germline CDR1 and CDR2: KGHSH and LQKENI. Germline trimming cut 4 bases from V and 0 bases from J; bases unmatched to any gene: 6. The CDR3 covers 16 residues.

The J gene is TRBJ2-4, the V gene TRBV10-3; tentatively, D is TRBD1 or TRBD2 (5 bases each). The CDR3 length is 14 residues. Germline V gene sequence: CDR1 ENHRY, CDR2 SYGVKD. V gave up 1 base and J gave up 5 bases, with 9 bases separating them. In DNA form, the CDR3 reads TGTGCCATCAGTGAGTGGCAGGGAGAAAACATTCAGTACTTC. It yields the protein CAISEWQGENIQYF.

The chain has TRBV30 and TRBJ1-2; tentative D call: TRBD1 (6 bases). Trimming shortened V by 4 bases and J by 6 bases, and 15 bases separated the two germline ends. CDR1 is GTSNPN, CDR2 SVGIG, per germline (reference sequence). The CDR3 length is 13 residues. CDR3 in amino acids: CAWISGQSHGYTF. Written as DNA, the CDR3 is TGTGCCTGGATCTCCGGACAGAGTCATGGCTACACCTTC.

The chain links TRBV5-1 to TRBJ2-1, with unresolved D. Trimming took 0 bases from V and 9 from J, leaving 7 bases between them. Germline V gives CDR1 SGHRS, CDR2 YFSETQ. The CDR3 runs 12 residues. Here the CDR3 DNA reads TGCGCCAGCAGCTTGGCTGTGAGTGAGCAGTTCTTC. Amino acid sequence: CASSLAVSEQFF.

The chain couples TRBV18 to TRBJ2-1, with 14 nucleotides matching TRBD2. The CDR3 runs 17 residues. Germline V gene data show CDR1 as KGHSH and CDR2 as LQKENI. With 3 bases clipped from V and 7 bases from J, the junction kept 8 bases outside the gene matches. The CDR3 reads CASSPLPTSGGANEQFF. The CDR3 DNA reads as TGTGCCAGCTCACCCCTCCCGACTAGCGGGGGGGCGAATGAGCAGTTCTTC. The complete variable domain, with remaining parts taken from reference TRBV18 and TRBJ2-1, reads NAGVMQNPRHLVRRRGQEARLRCSPMKGHSHVYWYRQLPEEGLKFMVYLQKENIIDESGMPKERFSAEFPKEGPSILRIQQVVRGDSAAYFCASSPLPTSGGANEQFFGPGTRLTVL.

The chain carries TRBV30 and TRBJ1-4, with D tentatively TRBD1 (6 bases). Trimming shortened V by 4 bases and J by 1 base, and 7 bases separated the two germline ends. Germline V gene sequence: CDR1 GTSNPN, CDR2 SVGIG (reference sequence). The CDR3 is 13 amino acids. The CDR3 loop reads CAWNRVTNEKLFF. The CDR3 nucleotides are TGTGCCTGGAACAGGGTAACTAATGAAAAACTGTTTTTT.

The chain recombines TRBV5-1 with TRBJ2-2; no clear D. CDR1 is SGHRS, CDR2 YFSETQ, per germline. This CDR3 contains 11 residues. V lost 5 bases to trimming and J lost 7 bases, with 6 bases between them. The CDR3 DNA is TGCGCCAGCAGTGATTTCGGGGAGCTGTTTTTT. Translated, it gives CASSDFGELFF. The full variable domain, completed using reference TRBV5-1 and TRBJ2-2, is KAGVTQTPRYLIKTRGQQVTLSCSPISGHRSVSWYQQTPGQGLQFLFEYFSETQRNKGNFPGRFSGRQFSNSRSEMNVSTLELGDSALYLCASSDFGELFFGEGSRLTVL.

This sequence joins TRBV11-1 and TRBJ2-4; D is perhaps TRBD1 (5 bases). V was pared by 3 bases and J by 5 bases, with 8 bases between. CDR1 and CDR2 from the germline V gene are SGHAT and FQDESV (reference sequence). CDR3 length equals 13 residues. CDR3 in DNA: TGTGCCAGCAGCTTCGGCAGGGAAAACATTCAGTACTTC. Amino acid sequence: CASSFGRENIQYF.

J is TRBJ2-7 and V is TRBV30; D unresolved. Germline CDR1 and CDR2: GTSNPN and SVGIG (reference sequence). V gave up 3 bases and J gave up 5 bases, with 20 bases separating them. This CDR3 is 15 amino acids long. This chain's CDR3 is CAWSKIGRYGDEQYF. CDR3 sequence (DNA): TGTGCCTGGAGCAAGATCGGCAGGTACGGTGACGAGCAGTACTTC.